The TCR beta chain described here comes from a study of blood T cell repertoires in COVID-19. About the study: The cDNA or gDNA used as material had been derived from T cells, B-cell-depleted T cells, or PBMCs.

Measured with immunoSEQ multiplex PCR; TCRdb has only the in-frame clones, and not every one. In the table there are hundreds of thousands of clones, roughly 90% of which are singletons. Germline CDR1 is MDHEN and CDR2 is SYDVKM. The germline V and J ends were trimmed by 3 bases and 1 base, with 12 bases remaining between them. CDR3 size: 15 residues. This chain joins TRBV28 and TRBJ1-1, with D perhaps TRBD1 (6 bases). The sequencing input was peripheral blood. The clonotype comes from a woman aged 45-60 years with active or convalescent COVID-19. The DNA for the CDR3 is TGTGCCAGCAGTTTCTCCTCGGACAGGAACACTGAAGCTTTCTTT. Translated, it gives CASSFSSDRNTEAFF.